Each of the 17 T cell receptor beta chains below was sequenced from the same sample in a study of response to subunit inactivated influenza vaccine. TCRdb re-derived calls from the RT-PCR reads in MiXCR, one entry per CDR3 protein. This sample has 500,000 to 600,000 distinct CDR3 sequences; around 10% occur once, and the top ten carry roughly 9.6%. The same sample was also used in a study of T cells expressing NK-cell markers. Per that study: UMI-tagged 5'RACE template switching yielded the TCR beta cDNA.

The source material was PBMCs from blood, sampled on the day of vaccination. The receptors here all came from a man aged 50 to 60 who received an inactivated influenza vaccine.

This clonotype has a handful of counts. The gene calls are TRBV29-1 and TRBJ1-1, with D possibly being TRBD1 (6 bases). In germline, CDR1 is SQVTM, CDR2 ANQGSEA. V was cut by 6 bases and J by 4 bases, with 18 bases left in between. This CDR3 region has 14 residues. The CDR3 protein is CSVQSQGFGTEAFF. The CDR3 nucleotides read TGCAGCGTCCAATCTCAGGGGTTCGGCACTGAAGCTTTCTTT.

This clonotype was detected many times. The V gene is TRBV6-1, the J gene TRBJ1-1, with 9 bases matching TRBD1. V trimming: 6 bases; J trimming: 5 bases; junction bases outside the gene matches: 13. Germline loops: CDR1 MNHNS, CDR2 SASEGT. CDR3 size: 16 residues. CDR3 nucleotide sequence: TGTGCCAGCAGGGATTATTACGACAGGGGGAAGACTGAAGCTTTCTTT. Translation: CASRDYYDRGKTEAFF.

This chain joins TRBV4-2 and TRBJ2-7, with TRBD1 identical over 10 bases. Germline assignment: CDR1 LGHNA and CDR2 YNFKEQ. The CDR3 consists of 15 residues. V lost 2 bases and J lost 3; bases outside the gene matches: 4. DNA of the CDR3: TGTGCCAGCAGCCAAAACCGGGACAGGGGCTACGAGCAGTACTTC. As protein: CASSQNRDRGYEQYF.

The genes are TRBV12-3 or TRBV12-4 and TRBJ2-7, with TRBD1 matching 7 bases. J lost 6 bases, V lost 7 bases, and 12 bases had no gene match. CDR3 size: 14 residues. CDR3 nucleotides: TGTGCCAGCACCACGACAGGGCTTTTTGTCGAGCAGTACTTC. It codes for CASTTTGLFVEQYF.

With regard to this clonotype: Its ends do not fully match the called genes, so a read error is possible. The chain carries TRBV7-7 and TRBJ2-1; weak D call: TRBD1 (5 bases). This CDR3 comprises 13 residues. Germline V lookup: CDR1 SSHAT, CDR2 FNYEAQ (reference sequence). The CDR3 DNA sequence: TGTGCTAGCAGCTTAGGATGGGGCCAGGAGCAGTTCTTC. Translation: CASSLGWGQEQFF.

In its sample, this clonotype was seen a few times. The CDR3 region has the DNA TGCAGTGCTAGCACCTCGTTGGGGTTACCTAACTACGAGCAGTACTTC. It yields the protein CSASTSLGLPNYEQYF. The chain uses TRBV20-1 and TRBJ2-7; D is ambiguous. V lost 3 bases and J lost 3, with 21 bases in between. CDR1 is DFQATT and CDR2 is SNEGSKA in the germline V gene (reference sequence). There are 16 residues in the CDR3.

This clonotype was counted once. The rearrangement joins TRBV3-1 to TRBJ2-5, with 7 bases aligning to TRBD2. Germline trimming cut 4 bases from V and 9 bases from J; bases unmatched to any gene: 20. The CDR3 totals 17 residues. Germline V gene lookup returns CDR1 LGHDT and CDR2 YNNKEL (reference sequence). CDR3 in amino acids: CASSPAQLSGNDRAQYF. The CDR3 DNA sequence: TGTGCCAGCAGCCCCGCCCAACTAAGCGGGAACGACAGAGCCCAGTACTTC.

The chain links TRBV4-1 to TRBJ1-4, with 7 bases matching TRBD1. Germline CDR1 is MGHRA and CDR2 is YSYEKL. This CDR3 is built from 16 residues. V lost 1 base and J lost 8; bases outside the gene matches: 10. CDR3 DNA sequence: TGCGCCAGCAGCCAAGTTTCGCACAGGGGTGGAGAAAAACTGTTTTTT. This translates into CASSQVSHRGGEKLFF.

The chain has TRBV30 and TRBJ2-5, with D tentatively TRBD1 or TRBD2 (5 bases each). V dropped 4 bases and J dropped 4 bases, with 16 bases sitting between them. The CDR3 totals 14 residues. Germline V CDR1 and CDR2: GTSNPN, SVGIG (reference sequence). CDR3 sequence (DNA): TGTGCCTGGAACAGAGGCAGGGACGGAGAGACCCAGTACTTC. Amino acid sequence: CAWNRGRDGETQYF.

The chain recombines TRBV6-5 with TRBJ2-7; D might be TRBD2 (6 bases). Germline V gene data show CDR1 as MNHEY and CDR2 as SVGAGI. The CDR3 is 16 amino acids. Between the trimmed V and J ends, which lost 0 bases and 6 bases, there was a span of 18 bases. CDR3 nucleotides: TGTGCCAGCAGTTACTCAGTGGGACTTTTCCCGAGCGAGCAGTACTTC. This codes for CASSYSVGLFPSEQYF.

On this clonotype: This may come from a read error, since a much larger clone is one base off. V usage is TRBV5-1 and J usage is TRBJ2-3; D ambiguous. The length of the CDR3 is 14 residues. Germline CDR1 and CDR2: SGHRS and YFSETQ. CDR3 DNA: TGCACCAGCAGCTTGGCCACTACCACAGATACGCAGTATTTT. It yields the protein CTSSLATTTDTQYF.

V and J are TRBV10-3 and TRBJ2-3; no clear D gene. Trimming cost V 2 bases and J 2 bases, with 8 bases left between them. Germline V gene sequence: CDR1 ENHRY, CDR2 SYGVKD. The CDR3 sequence is 14 residues long. CDR3 nucleotides: TGTGCCATCAGTGAGAGTGAGCCCACAGATACGCAGTATTTT. As protein: CAISESEPTDTQYF.

The genes are TRBV27 and TRBJ1-5; D may be TRBD1 (5 bases). V was trimmed by 6 bases and J by 7 bases, leaving 13 bases between them. CDR1 and CDR2 from the germline V gene are MNHEY and SMNVEV (reference sequence). CDR3 size: 13 residues. CDR3 region: CASRGGSGQPQHF. The CDR3 DNA reads TGTGCCAGCAGGGGGGGGTCAGGACAGCCCCAGCATTTT.

This clonotype occurred many times. The chain uses TRBV20-1 and TRBJ2-7; D gene ambiguous. The V end lost 1 base, the J end lost 3 bases, and 10 bases lay between the germline ends. This CDR3 region has 13 residues. In germline, CDR1 is DFQATT, CDR2 SNEGSKA (reference sequence). The CDR3 bases are TGCAGTGCTAGAGGTACGGGTGGCTACGAGCAGTACTTC. It codes for CSARGTGGYEQYF.

This rearrangement joins TRBV15 to TRBJ2-7; no clear D. Germline assignment: CDR1 LNHNV and CDR2 YYDKDF (reference sequence). V lost 2 bases and J lost 3, with 5 bases in between. The CDR3 runs to 12 residues. CDR3 amino acids: CATSRPGYEQYF. CDR3 coding DNA: TGTGCCACCAGCAGACCAGGCTACGAGCAGTACTTC.

The table lists this clonotype with a few counts. This sequence joins TRBV29-1 and TRBJ2-1; 9 nucleotides line up with TRBD2. CDR1 and CDR2 (germline): SQVTM, ANQGSEA. The junction had 14 bases not matched to a gene; V was cut back by 0 bases and J by 8 bases. CDR3 length: 17 amino acids. CDR3 DNA: TGCAGCGTTGAAGATCTTTATAGCGGGGGAGGTCGAGATGAGCAGTTCTTC. This gives the protein CSVEDLYSGGGRDEQFF.

The genes are TRBV12-3 or TRBV12-4 and TRBJ2-7, with 15 bases aligning to TRBD2. V shed 1 base, J shed 5 bases, and the junction held 9 bases outside the gene matches. The CDR3 runs 18 residues. CDR3 protein: CASSLEIGLAGGPNEQYF. In nucleotides, the CDR3 is TGTGCCAGCAGTTTAGAGATAGGACTAGCGGGAGGGCCGAACGAGCAGTACTTC.